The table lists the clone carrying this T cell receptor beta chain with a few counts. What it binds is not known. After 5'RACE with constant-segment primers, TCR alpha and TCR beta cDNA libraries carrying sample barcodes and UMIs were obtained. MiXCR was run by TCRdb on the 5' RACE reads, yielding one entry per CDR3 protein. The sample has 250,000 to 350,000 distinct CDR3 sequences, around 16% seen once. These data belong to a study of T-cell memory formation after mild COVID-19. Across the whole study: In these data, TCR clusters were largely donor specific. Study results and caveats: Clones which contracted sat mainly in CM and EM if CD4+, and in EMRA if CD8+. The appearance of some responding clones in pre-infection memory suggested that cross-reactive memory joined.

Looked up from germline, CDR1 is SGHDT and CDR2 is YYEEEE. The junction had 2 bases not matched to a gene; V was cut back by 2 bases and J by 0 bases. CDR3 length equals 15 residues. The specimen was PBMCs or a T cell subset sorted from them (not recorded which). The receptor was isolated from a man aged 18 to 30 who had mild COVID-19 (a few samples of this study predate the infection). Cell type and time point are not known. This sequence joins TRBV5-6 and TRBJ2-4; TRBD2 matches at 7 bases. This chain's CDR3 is CASSLAGLAKNIQYF. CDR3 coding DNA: TGTGCCAGCAGCTTAGCGGGGTTAGCCAAAAACATTCAGTACTTC.